This T cell receptor (beta chain) derives from a study of shared clonotypes between healthy human individuals. On the study more broadly: The study used three CD4 naive, three CD4 memory, two CD8 naive and one CD8 memory plate per donor. Study-wide findings and caveats: Naive subsets, compared against memory subsets, generally had larger estimated richness values. When naive CD4 clonotypes were compared across a handful of donors, around 5% were shared.

Germline assignment: CDR1 SGHRS and CDR2 YFSETQ. The CDR3 covers 13 residues. Between the trimmed V and J ends, which lost 4 bases and 2 bases, there was a span of 10 bases. As for this clone: Its antigen is undetermined.

Measured with immunoSEQ multiplex PCR; TCRdb has only the in-frame clones, and not every one. The table shows about 2 million clones, with 90% to 95% occurring only once. The clonotype was recovered from a young man in good health. Sequencing was performed on naive CD4+ T cells sorted from blood. Subset defined: CD45RA+ positively selected. The rearrangement links TRBV5-1 to TRBJ2-7; unclear D gene. The CDR3 sequence is CASSPGGPYEQYF. CDR3 sequence (DNA): TGCGCCAGCAGCCCGGGTGGCCCCTACGAGCAGTACTTC.